The TCR beta chain described here comes from a study of shared clonotypes between healthy human individuals. Study-wide points: Naive CD4 clonotypes were shared across several donors at roughly 5%. Naive subsets typically showed greater estimated richness than memory subsets.

V gave up 6 bases and J gave up 6 bases; unmatched junction bases: 3. There are 12 residues in the CDR3. Germline CDR1 reads MNHEY; CDR2 reads SMNVEV (reference sequence). Terminally differentiated effector memory CD45RA+ cells were left out of the naive CD8 fraction, which was CD45RO-negative and positively selected for CCR7. Details on this clone: The antigen is unknown.

It was at deep level that the assay was run. On sorted subsets, replicate PCRs used 150 to 250 ng DNA, or about 33,000 T cell genomes. The data were produced by immunoSEQ multiplex PCR, yet TCRdb's version contains in-frame clones alone and is incomplete. Found here are around 2,100,000 clones, about 94% of them singletons; the top ten hold 0.95% to 1.5%. The sample was naive CD8+ T cells sorted from blood. The genes are TRBV27 and TRBJ1-1, with 8 bases fitting TRBD1. This TCR came from a man aged 18 to 29 in good health. The CDR3, as DNA: TGTGCCAGCAGGACAGGGGAGGCTGAAGCTTTCTTT. Amino acids: CASRTGEAEAFF.